The 30 T cell receptor beta chains reported below all come from one sample, sequenced in a study of cytomegalovirus exposure and HLA in healthy donors. The primer mix had 60 Vbeta and 13 Jbeta primers. Clones were sequenced by immunoSEQ multiplex PCR, and TCRdb holds only the in-frame ones, with some missing. Seen here are about 150,000 clones, about 83% observed once, and the top ten hold roughly 4.2%. The material sequenced was PBMCs. Receptors were obtained from a woman in her 40s in good health and CMV-seronegative.

The V call is TRBV5-1, the J call TRBJ1-1; D call uncertain. Trimming left V 7 bases short and J 10 bases short, with 11 bases between. CDR1 and CDR2 (germline): SGHRS, YFSETQ. The CDR3 has 10 residues. In nucleotides, the CDR3 is TGCGCCAGCCTGCCTTCGGGAGCTTTCTTT. Amino acids: CASLPSGAFF.

The chain joins TRBV5-4 to TRBJ2-5; D is perhaps TRBD2 (5 bases). CDR3 length: 13 amino acids. CDR1 and CDR2 from the germline V gene are SGHNT and YYREEE (reference sequence). Trimming pared 2 bases from V and 5 bases from J, leaving 10 bases between. The CDR3 nucleotides are TGTGCCAGCAGCTTCGAACCGGGGGAGACCCAGTACTTC. It specifies CASSFEPGETQYF.

The rearrangement links TRBV5-6 to TRBJ1-4; TRBD1 might be the D (5 bases). Between the trimmed V and J ends, which lost 0 bases and 8 bases, there was a span of 14 bases. The germline V gene has CDR1 SGHDT and CDR2 YYEEEE. The CDR3 covers 15 residues. For the CDR3, the DNA is TGTGCCAGCAGCTTGGGTATGGAGCGGGGGGAAAAACTGTTTTTT. It yields the protein CASSLGMERGEKLFF.

J is TRBJ2-1 and V is TRBV30; 13 bases agree with TRBD2. V gave up 4 bases and J gave up 8 bases; unmatched junction bases: 8. The length of the CDR3 is 15 residues. Germline V lookup: CDR1 GTSNPN, CDR2 SVGIG (reference sequence). Here the CDR3 DNA reads TGTGCCTGGAACACCGGGACTAGCGGGATCCATGAGCAGTTCTTC. This sequence encodes CAWNTGTSGIHEQFF.

This rearrangement joins TRBV7-2 to TRBJ2-7; 7 bases are a match to TRBD2. The CDR3 runs 13 residues. Looked up from germline, CDR1 is SGHTA and CDR2 is FQGNSA. Trimming at V came to 6 bases and at J to 7 bases, leaving 9 bases not matched to a gene. This chain's CDR3 is CASRVGGSGEQYF. As DNA, the CDR3 is TGTGCCAGCAGAGTGGGCGGGAGTGGGGAGCAGTACTTC. The whole variable domain, remainder taken from reference TRBV7-2 and TRBJ2-7, is GAGVSQSPSNKVTEKGKDVELRCDPISGHTALYWYRQSLGQGLEFLIYFQGNSAPDKSGLPSDRFSAERTGGSVSTLTIQRTQQEDSAVYLCASRVGGSGEQYFGPGTRLTVT.

The rearrangement joins TRBV9 to TRBJ2-3; 8 nucleotides match TRBD2. The V gene end was trimmed by 1 base and the J gene end by 3 bases; junction bases not matched to a gene: 4. CDR1 SGDLS and CDR2 YYNGEE come from the germline V gene. This CDR3 is 15 amino acids long. The chain's CDR3 is CASSVFAGGTDTQYF. The CDR3 nucleotides read TGTGCCAGCAGCGTATTTGCGGGAGGAACAGATACGCAGTATTTT.

V and J are TRBV4-1 and TRBJ1-1, with a tentative D call TRBD1 (6 bases). This CDR3 is built from 17 residues. Trimming stripped 0 bases from V and 4 bases from J, with 18 bases between. Looked up from germline, CDR1 is MGHRA and CDR2 is YSYEKL. DNA of the CDR3: TGCGCCAGCAGCCAAGACCCGGGTAGGACAGCCGGCACTGAAGCTTTCTTT. Amino acids: CASSQDPGRTAGTEAFF.

For the CDR3, the DNA is TGTGCCAGCAGTGCCTACGGGAGCGCCTACGAGCAGTACTTC. Amino acid sequence: CASSAYGSAYEQYF. The rearrangement uses TRBV25-1 and TRBJ2-7, with a weak D call TRBD2 (6 bases). Germline values: CDR1 MGHDK, CDR2 SYGVNS. This CDR3 spans 14 amino acids. V gave up 4 bases and J gave up 2 bases, with 12 bases separating them.

The J gene is TRBJ2-5, the V gene TRBV2, with TRBD2 identical over 9 bases. TRBJ2-7 matches the DNA end more closely, so the J call is doubtful. Germline V gene sequence: CDR1 SNHLY, CDR2 FYNNEI. This CDR3 spans 14 amino acids. The CDR3 nucleotides read TGTGCCAGCAGTGAGCGGGGGGGCGTCTACGAGCAGTACTTC. It codes for CASSERGGVYEQYF.

On this clone: The conserved closing phenylalanine or tryptophan is absent in this CDR3, likely reflecting a read error. This CDR3 reads CASSVEGPGGDTQYV. The CDR3 DNA sequence: TGTGCCAGCAGCGTAGAGGGCCCTGGAGGAGATACGCAGTATGTT. The rearrangement joins TRBV9 to TRBJ2-3; D possibly corresponds to TRBD2 (5 bases). In germline, CDR1 is SGDLS, CDR2 YYNGEE. Trimming removed 0 bases from V and 5 bases from J, with 13 bases in between. CDR3 length: 15 amino acids.

The chain employs TRBV11-2 and TRBJ2-3; weak D call: TRBD1 (5 bases). The CDR3 spans 16 residues. The germline V gene encodes CDR1 SGHAT and CDR2 FQNNGV. Between the trimmed V and J ends, which lost 5 bases and 0 bases, there was a span of 15 bases. The CDR3 nucleotides are TGTGCCAGCAGCATCCGGACACTTAGTAGCACAGATACGCAGTATTTT. Amino acids: CASSIRTLSSTDTQYF.

In its sample, this clone was seen once. This rearrangement joins TRBV7-6 to TRBJ2-5; the D gene is possibly TRBD1 (5 bases). V lost 7 bases and J 1 base, leaving 10 bases between the germline ends. CDR3 size: 13 residues. Germline V gene lookup returns CDR1 SGHVS and CDR2 FNYEAQ. The DNA of the CDR3 is TGTGCCAGCAAACGACAGCCCCAAGAGACCCAGTACTTC. The encoded protein is CASKRQPQETQYF. Full variable domain (rest looked up from reference TRBV7-6 and TRBJ2-5): GAGVSQSPRYKVTKRGQDVALRCDPISGHVSLYWYRQALGQGPEFLTYFNYEAQQDKSGLPNDRFSAERPEGSISTLTIQRTEQRDSAMYRCASKRQPQETQYFGPGTRLLVL.

CDR3 in DNA: TGTGCCAGCAGCTTGGTGCGGGGGGCATCCTACGAGCAGTACTTC. Protein product: CASSLVRGASYEQYF. The gene calls are TRBV5-6 and TRBJ2-7; 8 bases align to TRBD2. V lost 0 bases, J lost 1 base, and 3 bases stayed unmatched. The CDR3 runs 15 residues. The germline V gene has CDR1 SGHDT and CDR2 YYEEEE.

The chain uses TRBV5-6 and TRBJ1-2; 8 nucleotides align to TRBD1. Unmatched junction bases numbered 8, after V lost 6 bases and J lost 4 bases. CDR1 and CDR2 from the germline V gene are SGHDT and YYEEEE. This CDR3 comprises 14 residues. CDR3 sequence reads: CASTFRGPVYGYTF. CDR3 DNA sequence: TGTGCCAGCACCTTCAGGGGGCCGGTCTATGGCTACACCTTC.

The rearrangement joins TRBV6-5 to TRBJ2-3, with 12 positions matching TRBD2. Germline values: CDR1 MNHEY, CDR2 SVGAGI. The CDR3 contains 15 residues. The ends lost 6 bases at V and 2 bases at J; junction bases unmatched: 3. In nucleotides, the CDR3 is TGTGCCAGCAGCGGGACTAGCGGGCCCACAGATACGCAGTATTTT. As protein: CASSGTSGPTDTQYF.

The chain has TRBV18 and TRBJ2-3; a weak D match, TRBD2 (7 bases). Germline V gene data show CDR1 as KGHSH and CDR2 as LQKENI. The CDR3 spans 18 residues. The V end lost 3 bases, the J end lost 0 bases, and 19 bases lay between the germline ends. The CDR3 DNA follows: TGTGCCAGCTCACCTCTTGGCGGGGGCCTAGCTAGCACAGATACGCAGTATTTT. This encodes CASSPLGGGLASTDTQYF.

This clone was seen a handful of times. The rearrangement links TRBV14 to TRBJ2-7; TRBD2 aligns across 10 bases. CDR3 length equals 14 residues. Germline V gene sequence: CDR1 SGHDN, CDR2 FVKESK. Losses at the gene ends were 1 base for V and 10 bases for J; bases not matched to a gene: 7. The CDR3, as DNA: TGTGCCAGCAGCCAAGTAGCGGGGGGCCCATTTCAGTACTTC. As protein: CASSQVAGGPFQYF.

The rearrangement joins TRBV6-5 to TRBJ2-7; 7 bases agree with TRBD2. The CDR3 spans 14 residues. Germline V gene lookup returns CDR1 MNHEY and CDR2 SVGAGI. The J segment lost 6 bases and the V segment lost 6 bases, leaving 11 bases of the junction unmatched. The CDR3 DNA reads TGTGCCAGCAGGAACGGGCGGGGGACGAGCGAGCAGTACTTC. The encoded protein is CASRNGRGTSEQYF.

This clone appeared a few times. The chain employs TRBV6-1 and TRBJ2-7; possible D gene TRBD1, 6 bases. The CDR3 has 16 residues. V shed 3 bases and J shed 2 bases, with 17 bases lying between them. CDR1 and CDR2 from the germline V gene are MNHNS and SASEGT. The CDR3 nucleotides read TGTGCCAGCAGTGAGCATCGGACAGACAGCACCTACGAGCAGTACTTC. Translating gives CASSEHRTDSTYEQYF.

As to this clone: At one boundary the junction diverges from the germline segment, which might be a read error. The genes are TRBV2 and TRBJ1-4, with unresolved D. The CDR3 covers 11 residues. Germline V gene sequence: CDR1 SNHLY, CDR2 FYNNEI. The CDR3 spells CASSVGSRLIF. The CDR3 coding sequence is TGTGCCAGCAGTGTTGGATCGAGACTGATTTTT.

This clone occurred once. This chain joins TRBV2 and TRBJ2-1; TRBD1 matches at 7 bases. The CDR3 has 12 residues. Losses at the gene ends were 6 bases for V and 10 bases for J; bases not matched to a gene: 6. CDR1 is SNHLY and CDR2 is FYNNEI in the germline V gene. CDR3: CASSYRGEEQFF. In DNA, the CDR3 is TGTGCCAGCAGCTACAGGGGAGAAGAGCAGTTCTTC.

V gene TRBV7-9 combines with J gene TRBJ1-4, with D possibly being TRBD1 (5 bases). Germline V gene lookup returns CDR1 SEHNR and CDR2 FQNEAQ (reference sequence). The length of the CDR3 is 16 residues. V was clipped by 5 bases and J by 1 base, with 14 bases between them. The CDR3: CASSPISGGTNEKLFF. The CDR3 bases are TGTGCCAGCAGCCCCATATCGGGGGGAACTAATGAAAAACTGTTTTTT.

Concerning this clone: One junction end disagrees with the germline gene, perhaps due to a read error. This sequence joins TRBV29-1 and TRBJ1-3; TRBD1 matches at 7 bases. CDR1 SQVTM and CDR2 ANQGSEA come from the germline V gene. The CDR3 totals 13 residues. In DNA form, the CDR3 reads TGTGGGGGACAGTCCTTCTCTGGAAACACCATATATTTT. Translated, it gives CGGQSFSGNTIYF.

The chain uses TRBV4-1 and TRBJ2-5; no definite D call. Trimming removed 4 bases from V and 1 base from J, with 13 bases in between. Germline V gene sequence: CDR1 MGHRA, CDR2 YSYEKL. This CDR3 has 15 amino acids. The CDR3 DNA is TGCGCCAGCAGCCGATTTTCGTCAGGCCAAGAGACCCAGTACTTC. Translated: CASSRFSSGQETQYF.

This chain joins TRBV6-5 and TRBJ2-3, with TRBD2 matching over 9 bases. The CDR3 sequence is 14 residues long. Germline assignment: CDR1 MNHEY and CDR2 SVGAGI. The V segment lost 6 bases and the J segment 6 bases; nucleotides outside the gene matches: 7. The CDR3 is CASSRGGGWDTQYF. The CDR3 bases are TGTGCCAGCAGCCGCGGGGGGGGATGGGATACGCAGTATTTT.

The chain is built from TRBV7-9 and TRBJ2-2; 8 bases map to TRBD1. Looked up from germline, CDR1 is SEHNR and CDR2 is FQNEAQ (reference sequence). The CDR3 has 16 amino acids. V was pared by 6 bases and J by 2 bases, with 8 bases of the junction left unmatched. CDR3 sequence reads: CASSPDRGGNTGELFF. The DNA for the CDR3 is TGTGCCAGCAGTCCAGACAGGGGCGGAAACACCGGGGAGCTGTTTTTT. Full variable domain (outside the CDR3, taken from reference TRBV7-9 and TRBJ2-2): DTGVSQNPRHKITKRGQNVTFRCDPISEHNRLYWYRQTLGQGPEFLTYFQNEAQLEKSRLLSDRFSAERPKGSFSTLEIQRTEQGDSAMYLCASSPDRGGNTGELFFGEGSRLTVL.

This chain uses TRBV5-4 with TRBJ2-1; 9 positions match TRBD2. J gave up 7 bases and V 4 bases, and 12 bases lay outside the gene matches. CDR1 is SGHNT and CDR2 is YYREEE in the germline V gene (reference sequence). The CDR3 spans 16 residues. The CDR3 sequence: CASSMLGGRASNEQFF. The DNA for the CDR3 is TGTGCCAGCAGCATGTTGGGCGGGAGGGCCTCGAATGAGCAGTTCTTC.

The CDR3 nucleotides read TGTGCCAGCAGCTTCGGGACTATACACACCGGGGAGCTGTTTTTT. Its translation: CASSFGTIHTGELFF. The chain is built from TRBV11-2 and TRBJ2-2, with 7 positions matching TRBD2. Germline trimming cut 3 bases from V and 3 bases from J; bases unmatched to any gene: 4. Germline loops: CDR1 SGHAT, CDR2 FQNNGV. This CDR3 spans 15 amino acids.

This rearrangement joins TRBV28 to TRBJ1-1; 9 bases agree with TRBD1. The CDR3 is 14 residues long. Trimming removed 6 bases from V and 10 bases from J; junction bases left unmatched: 12. Germline CDR1 and CDR2: MDHEN and SYDVKM. The CDR3 loop reads CASSGRDRVFLAFF. CDR3 nucleotides: TGTGCCAGCAGCGGACGGGACAGGGTTTTTTTAGCTTTCTTT.

This chain connects TRBV5-1 to TRBJ2-1; 15 bases are a match to TRBD2. The CDR3 loop spans 20 amino acids. Per the germline V gene, CDR1 is SGHRS and CDR2 is YFSETQ. Trimming took 0 bases from V and 2 from J; bases not matched to a gene: 9. The DNA of the CDR3 is TGCGCCAGCAGCTTGGGTCCCGGACTAGCGGGGGGGCCCACCTACAATGAGCAGTTCTTC. This sequence encodes CASSLGPGLAGGPTYNEQFF. The whole variable domain, remainder taken from reference TRBV5-1 and TRBJ2-1, is KAGVTQTPRYLIKTRGQQVTLSCSPISGHRSVSWYQQTPGQGLQFLFEYFSETQRNKGNFPGRFSGRQFSNSRSEMNVSTLELGDSALYLCASSLGPGLAGGPTYNEQFFGPGTRLTVL.